The next 7 T cell receptor beta chains were all read from a single sample in a study of CD8 T cells in ankylosing spondylitis. TCRdb re-called the 5' RACE reads with MiXCR, one entry per CDR3 protein. The sample comprises around 340,000 distinct CDR3 sequences, 20% of which are singletons, and around 14% rests with the top ten. Sequenced material: blood, either unsorted or a sorted T cell fraction (not recorded which). The receptors were sampled from a male donor with ankylosing spondylitis or in good health (not recorded which).

The rearrangement links TRBV6-5 to TRBJ2-3; 8 bases agree with TRBD2. V was pared by 0 bases and J by 3 bases, with 11 bases of the junction left unmatched. Germline lookup yields CDR1 MNHEY and CDR2 SVGAGI. The CDR3 is made up of 18 amino acids. CDR3 nucleotide sequence: TGTGCCAGCAGTTACTCGGGTCAAGCGGGGGTTGCTACAGATACGCAGTATTTT. Protein product: CASSYSGQAGVATDTQYF.

This clonotype has a handful of counts. The chain has TRBV20-1 and TRBJ2-1, with D possibly being TRBD2 (5 bases). The CDR3 covers 15 residues. Trimming removed 6 bases at V and 0 bases at J, with 15 bases between. Germline V gives CDR1 DFQATT, CDR2 SNEGSKA (reference sequence). This CDR3 is CSARLVGSSYNEQFF. CDR3 DNA sequence: TGCAGTGCCCGCCTCGTGGGGAGCTCCTACAATGAGCAGTTCTTC.

The J gene is TRBJ1-1, the V gene TRBV6-1; D unclear. Germline assignment: CDR1 MNHNS and CDR2 SASEGT. With 7 bases removed from V and 7 bases from J, the gap between germline ends came to 22 bases. This CDR3 is 15 amino acids long. The CDR3 DNA reads as TGTGCCAGCAACCCCGGTGGGCAGGCGCTCGTTGAAGCTTTCTTT. This encodes CASNPGGQALVEAFF.

The table lists this clonotype with a few counts. The V and J genes are TRBV12-3 or TRBV12-4 and TRBJ1-1; no definite D call. Trimming took off 6 bases at V and 0 bases at J, with 11 bases between the two ends. This CDR3 region has 14 residues. CDR3 in amino acids: CASRKAGLNTEAFF. Here the CDR3 DNA reads TGTGCCAGCAGAAAGGCCGGGCTGAACACTGAAGCTTTCTTT.

This clonotype showed up just a few times. The V gene is TRBV5-6, the J gene TRBJ1-1; TRBD1 is a possible D gene (5 bases). Germline CDR1 and CDR2: SGHDT and YYEEEE. V was cut by 3 bases and J by 11 bases, with 23 bases left in between. This CDR3 comprises 15 residues. The chain's CDR3 is CASSSRDAGSQGAFF. CDR3 nucleotides: TGTGCCAGCAGCTCCCGGGACGCCGGAAGCCAAGGGGCTTTCTTT.

The chain uses TRBV2 and TRBJ2-1; TRBD2 matches 7 bases. The CDR3 has 15 residues. With V trimmed by 5 bases and J by 3 bases, 7 bases remained unmatched. In germline, CDR1 is SNHLY, CDR2 FYNNEI. DNA of the CDR3: TGTGCCAGCAGTCCTAGCGGCATCCGCTACAATGAGCAGTTCTTC. Protein product: CASSPSGIRYNEQFF.

The rearrangement uses TRBV29-1 and TRBJ2-1; D gene ambiguous. Trimming removed 4 bases from V and 6 bases from J, with 10 bases in between. The CDR3 has 12 amino acids. Germline loops: CDR1 SQVTM, CDR2 ANQGSEA. The DNA of the CDR3 is TGCAGCGTTGCCCAGGTGCTCAATGAGCAGTTCTTC. It codes for CSVAQVLNEQFF.